This passage covers 4 T cell receptor beta chains from one sample sequenced in a study of OX40 agonist ivuxolimab in advanced cancers. The method was the immunoSEQ multiplex PCR assay. TCRdb took this table from immuneACCESS and kept in-frame rearrangements with V and J called. Such tables lack part of the clones; where checked against another copy, unresolved V genes explain under half of the gap, and the rest is unexplained. The table for this sample lists 55,000 to 75,000 clones; 91% of them were counted only once. 3.5% to 4% of the sample lies in the top ten. Sequenced material: CD4+ or CD8+ T cells sorted from blood, taken in a trial of the OX40 agonist ivuxolimab. The receptors stem from an adult with an advanced solid tumor such as melanoma, head and neck, liver or kidney cancer.

The genes are TRBV29-1 and TRBJ2-1; D is uncertain. The CDR3 is 11 amino acids. The V gene lost 4 bases and the J gene lost 9 bases, with 10 bases spanning the gap. Germline V CDR1 and CDR2: SQVTM, ANQGSEA. CDR3 sequence: CSVVGRPEQFF. For the CDR3, the DNA is TGCAGCGTTGTGGGCCGACCTGAGCAGTTCTTC.

The chain couples TRBV11-2 to TRBJ2-3; TRBD1 aligns across 8 bases. Looked up from germline, CDR1 is SGHAT and CDR2 is FQNNGV. This CDR3 comprises 15 residues. V trimming: 3 bases; J trimming: 3 bases; junction bases outside the gene matches: 5. DNA for the CDR3: TGTGCCAGCAGCTTCTCAGGGGGCGGGACAGATACGCAGTATTTT. Amino acid sequence: CASSFSGGGTDTQYF.

The J gene is TRBJ1-1, the V gene TRBV2; D remains unclear. Trimming removed 6 bases from V and 0 bases from J, with 8 bases in between. The germline CDR1 and CDR2 sequences are SNHLY and FYNNEI. This CDR3 region has 13 residues. This chain's CDR3 is CASREALNTEAFF. The CDR3 region has the DNA TGTGCCAGCAGGGAGGCATTGAACACTGAAGCTTTCTTT.

The V gene is TRBV4-2, the J gene TRBJ2-3; D not certain. Germline CDR1 reads LGHNA; CDR2 reads YNFKEQ. CDR3 size: 15 residues. The V end was cut by 0 bases, the J end by 6 bases, with 13 bases between. The CDR3 coding sequence is TGTGCCAGCAGCCAAGAGGCTACTCAAGGGGATACGCAGTATTTT. Translation: CASSQEATQGDTQYF.